The present TCR beta chain was sequenced within a study of CD8+ T cells in alopecia areata. Study-wide results and caveats: Possibly because of HLA-related factors, TCR sharing was less clear across patients than in mice.

V dropped 4 bases and J dropped 2 bases, with 10 bases sitting between them. This CDR3 contains 13 residues. Germline V gene data show CDR1 as GTSNPN and CDR2 as SVGIG (reference sequence). cDNA reverse transcribed from extracted RNA served as the sequencing template. TCRdb keeps only in-frame clones here, not all; method: immunoSEQ multiplex PCR. The data hold around 140,000 clones, with about 60% observed a single time. As for this clone: Its antigen is not known.

It was from alopecia areata patients that lesional scalp punch biopsies and peripheral blood were collected. The genes are TRBV30 and TRBJ2-3; no clear D gene. The material sequenced was CD4+ T cells sorted from blood, taken at week 0. This receptor was identified in a human donor with alopecia areata. The CDR3 sequence is CAWKGLVTDTQYF. CDR3 sequence (DNA): TGTGCCTGGAAGGGTTTGGTCACAGATACGCAGTATTTT.